The 2 T cell receptor beta chains reported below all come from one sample, sequenced in a study of CD8+CD57+ T cells in acquired aplastic anemia. In patients chosen for sequencing, flow cytometry had shown CD8+CD57+ cell expansion. The TCR beta profiling, which covered VDJ combination and CDR3 sequence, was carried out using genomic DNA as the template. TCRdb re-called the reads with MiXCR, one entry per CDR3 protein. The repertoire holds about 160,000 distinct CDR3 sequences, with 40% to 55% as singletons. Material for sequencing was sorted CD4+, CD8+, or CD8+CD57+ T cells (not recorded which) from PBMCs. These receptors all stem from a human donor with aplastic anemia.

This clonotype has ten or more counts. The chain combines TRBV6-1 with TRBJ2-7; the D gene is possibly TRBD2 (5 bases). The CDR3 covers 12 residues. The ends were cut back, 7 bases at V and 2 bases at J, with 9 bases in the middle. Germline values: CDR1 MNHNS, CDR2 SASEGT. The CDR3 DNA is TGTGCCAGCACTACCGGGACCTACGAGCAGTACTTC. Translating gives CASTTGTYEQYF.

J is TRBJ1-6 and V is TRBV19, with a possible D match to TRBD1 (5 bases). The CDR3 contains 15 residues. Germline values: CDR1 LNHDA, CDR2 SQIVND (reference sequence). The V end lost 0 bases, the J end lost 9 bases, and 12 bases lay between the germline ends. CDR3 residues: CASSIDQTGGSPLHF. CDR3 sequence (DNA): TGTGCCAGTAGTATAGATCAGACGGGGGGTTCACCCCTCCACTTT. Combining the CDR3 with reference TRBV19 and TRBJ1-6 gives the whole variable domain DGGITQSPKYLFRKEGQNVTLSCEQNLNHDAMYWYRQDPGQGLRLIYYSQIVNDFQKGDIAEGYSVSREKKESFPLTVTSAQKNPTAFYLCASSIDQTGGSPLHFGNGTRLTVT.